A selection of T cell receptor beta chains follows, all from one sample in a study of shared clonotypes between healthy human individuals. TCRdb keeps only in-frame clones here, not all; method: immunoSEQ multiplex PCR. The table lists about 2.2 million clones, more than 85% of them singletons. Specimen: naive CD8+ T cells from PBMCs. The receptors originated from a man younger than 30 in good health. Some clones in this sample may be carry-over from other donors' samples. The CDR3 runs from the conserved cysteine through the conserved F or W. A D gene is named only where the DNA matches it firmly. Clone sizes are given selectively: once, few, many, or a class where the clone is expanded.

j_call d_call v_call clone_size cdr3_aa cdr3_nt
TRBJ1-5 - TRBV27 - CASSSARGQIRQPQHF TGTGCCAGCAGCTCCGCCCGGGGACAAATACGGCAGCCCCAGCATTTT
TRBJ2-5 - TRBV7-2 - CASSPRSETQYF TGTGCCAGCAGCCCCCGTTCAGAGACCCAGTACTTC
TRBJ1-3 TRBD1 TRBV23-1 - CASSQPSRTGAGNTIYF TGCGCCAGCAGTCAACCTTCACGGACAGGGGCCGGAAACACCATATATTTT
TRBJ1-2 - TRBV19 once CASSSPGGRPDGGYTF TGTGCCAGTAGTTCCCCCGGGGGCAGGCCCGACGGTGGCTACACCTTC
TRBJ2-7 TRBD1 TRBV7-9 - CASSQEGTGGYEQYF TGCGCCAGCAGCCAAGAGGGGACAGGAGGGTACGAGCAGTACTTC
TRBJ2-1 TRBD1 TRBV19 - CASTPGTGLYHSYNEQFF TGTGCCAGTACCCCCGGGACAGGGTTATATCACTCCTACAATGAGCAGTTCTTC
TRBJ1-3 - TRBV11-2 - CASSPTTEGNTIYF TGTGCCAGCAGCCCGACGACAGAAGGAAACACCATATATTTT
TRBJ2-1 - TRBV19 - CASSIWAGGGTSNNEQFF TGTGCCAGTAGTATATGGGCAGGGGGCGGGACTAGCAACAATGAGCAGTTCTTC
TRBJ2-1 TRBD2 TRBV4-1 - CASSQGIILAGDEQFF TGCGCCAGCAGCCAAGGAATAATACTAGCGGGAGATGAGCAGTTCTTC
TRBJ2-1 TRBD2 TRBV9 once CASAPPSGRNEQFF TGTGCCAGTGCCCCCCCTAGCGGGAGGAATGAGCAGTTCTTC
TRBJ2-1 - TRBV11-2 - CASSLHLYEQFF TGTGCCAGCAGCTTGCACTTATATGAGCAGTTCTTC
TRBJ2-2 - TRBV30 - CASHLLSGELFF TGTGCCTCTCACCTACTATCCGGGGAGCTGTTTTTT
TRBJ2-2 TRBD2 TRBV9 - CASSALLAGGTGELFF TGTGCCAGCAGCGCGCTACTAGCGGGAGGGACCGGGGAGCTGTTTTTT
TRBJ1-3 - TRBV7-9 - CASSPRDYGSGNTIYF TGTGCCAGCAGCCCCCGTGATTACGGGTCTGGAAACACCATATATTTT
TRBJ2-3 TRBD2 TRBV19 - CASSSRTSGNTDTQYF TGTGCCAGTAGTAGCCGGACTAGCGGCAACACAGATACGCAGTATTTT
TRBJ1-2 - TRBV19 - CASIRPNYGYTF TGTGCCAGTATCAGGCCTAACTATGGCTACACCTTC
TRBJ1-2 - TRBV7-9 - CASSLDPGLAYGYTF TGTGCCAGCAGCTTAGATCCGGGATTGGCCTATGGCTACACCTTC
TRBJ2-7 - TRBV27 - CASSLATGGTYEQYF TGTGCCAGCAGTTTGGCGACTGGCGGTACCTACGAGCAGTACTTC
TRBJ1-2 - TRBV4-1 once CASSQLQGYGYTF TGCGCCAGCAGCCAGTTACAGGGCTATGGCTACACCTTC
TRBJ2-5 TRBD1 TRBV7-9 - CASSPADRVEGETQYF TGTGCCAGCAGCCCCGCGGACAGGGTGGAGGGAGAGACCCAGTACTTC
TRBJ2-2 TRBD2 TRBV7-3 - CASSSLNHRGTSGRVTGELFF TGTGCCAGCAGCTCATTAAATCATCGTGGGACTAGCGGGAGAGTTACCGGGGAGCTGTTTTTT
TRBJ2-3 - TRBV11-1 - CASSLVGSSTDTQYF TGTGCCAGCAGCTTAGTGGGGTCTAGCACAGATACGCAGTATTTT
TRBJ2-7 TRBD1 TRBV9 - CASNPTGGRDEQYF TGTGCCAGTAATCCGACAGGGGGCAGGGACGAGCAGTACTTC
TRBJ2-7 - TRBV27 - CASSGTIKKGIREQYF TGTGCCAGCAGCGGAACAATAAAGAAGGGTATCCGCGAGCAGTACTTC
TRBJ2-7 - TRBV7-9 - CASSLQLLGALSYEQYF TGTGCCAGCAGCTTGCAATTACTAGGCGCCCTCTCCTACGAGCAGTACTTC
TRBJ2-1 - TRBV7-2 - CASSLVSGWVEQFF TGTGCCAGCAGCTTAGTCTCCGGGTGGGTTGAGCAGTTCTTC
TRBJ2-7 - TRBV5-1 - CASSRDLSSYEQYF TGCGCCAGCAGCCGCGACCTTAGCTCCTACGAGCAGTACTTC
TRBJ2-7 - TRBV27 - CASSWGGGSSYEQYF TGTGCCAGCAGTTGGGGAGGAGGGAGCTCCTACGAGCAGTACTTC
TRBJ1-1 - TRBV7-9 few CASSFGRSEAFF TGTGCCAGCAGCTTCGGTCGGTCTGAAGCTTTCTTT
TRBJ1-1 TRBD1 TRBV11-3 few CASSLGQGMNTEAFF TGTGCCAGCAGCTTGGGACAGGGGATGAACACTGAAGCTTTCTTT
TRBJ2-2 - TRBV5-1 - CASSLALVGPGELFF TGCGCCAGCAGCTTGGCTCTGGTTGGCCCCGGGGAGCTGTTTTTT
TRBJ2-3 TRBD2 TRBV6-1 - CASSEVGEGGTDTQYF TGTGCCAGCAGTGAAGTGGGGGAGGGCGGCACAGATACGCAGTATTTT
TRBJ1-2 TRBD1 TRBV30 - CAWSLYRGLGGYTF TGTGCCTGGAGTTTGTACAGGGGGCTCGGAGGCTACACCTTC
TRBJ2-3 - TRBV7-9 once CASSLVQRDTQYF TGTGCCAGCAGCTTAGTGCAGCGAGATACGCAGTATTTT
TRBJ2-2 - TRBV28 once CASSLEGHKNTGELFF TGTGCCAGCAGTTTAGAGGGACACAAGAACACCGGGGAGCTGTTTTTT
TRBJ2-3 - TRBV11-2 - CASSPPSRGTCEDTQYF TGTGCCAGCAGCCCCCCCTCCCGCGGGACCTGTGAAGATACGCAGTATTTT
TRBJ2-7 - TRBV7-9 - CASSPGLPYEQYF TGTGCCAGCAGCCCGGGGCTCCCCTACGAGCAGTACTTC
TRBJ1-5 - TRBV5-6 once CASSPGGSFWLSSNQPQHF TGTGCCAGCAGCCCGGGGGGGAGTTTCTGGTTGTCTAGCAATCAGCCCCAGCATTTT
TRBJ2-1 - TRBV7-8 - CASTTPQQGIVGEQFF TGTGCCAGCACAACCCCACAACAGGGCATAGTCGGTGAGCAGTTCTTC
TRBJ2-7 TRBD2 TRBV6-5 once CASTSSPGGYEQYF TGTGCCAGCACCTCAAGCCCGGGGGGCTACGAGCAGTACTTC
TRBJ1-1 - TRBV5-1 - CASSSTGLEAFF TGCGCCAGCAGCTCAACAGGACTAGAAGCTTTCTTT
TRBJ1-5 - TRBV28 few CASSRKYNQPQHF TGTGCCAGCAGCCGGAAATACAATCAGCCCCAGCATTTT
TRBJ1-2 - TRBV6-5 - CASSYSQGAVGYTF TGTGCCAGCAGTTACTCACAGGGCGCGGTGGGGTACACCTTC
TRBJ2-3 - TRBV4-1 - CASRHRDRLSTDTQYF TGCGCCAGCAGACACCGGGACCGCCTAAGCACAGATACGCAGTATTTT
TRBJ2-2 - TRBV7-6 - CASSVGVGTGELFF TGTGCCAGCAGCGTGGGTGTGGGCACCGGGGAGCTGTTTTTT
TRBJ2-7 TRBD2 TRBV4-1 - CASSQGAGSGRNSYEQYF TGCGCCAGCAGCCAAGGGGCGGGTAGCGGGAGGAATTCCTACGAGCAGTACTTC
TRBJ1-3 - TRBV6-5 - CASSVTVSGNTIYF TGTGCCAGCAGCGTGACAGTCTCTGGAAACACCATATATTTT
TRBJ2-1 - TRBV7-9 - CASSSPPGPDEQFF TGTGCCAGCAGCTCACCGCCAGGGCCCGATGAGCAGTTCTTC
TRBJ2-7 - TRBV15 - CATSRAGTDTYEQYF TGTGCCACCAGCAGAGCCGGGACTGATACCTACGAGCAGTACTTC
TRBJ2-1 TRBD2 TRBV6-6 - CASYRGGRPNNEQFF TGTGCCAGCTACCGGGGCGGGAGACCCAACAATGAGCAGTTCTTC
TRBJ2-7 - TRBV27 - CASRAQGRTYEQYF TGTGCCAGCAGAGCCCAGGGGCGAACCTACGAGCAGTACTTC
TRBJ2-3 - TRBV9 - CASSKGGSSPRDTQYF TGTGCCAGCAGCAAGGGGGGATCTTCTCCGAGAGATACGCAGTATTTT
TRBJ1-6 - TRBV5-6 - CASNNGGANSPLHF TGTGCCAGCAACAATGGGGGCGCAAATTCACCCCTCCACTTT
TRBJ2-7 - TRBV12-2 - CASRLGDRGYEQYF TGTGCAAGTCGCTTAGGGGACAGGGGGTACGAGCAGTACTTC
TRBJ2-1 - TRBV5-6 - CASSHTGTGYNEQFF TGTGCCAGCAGCCATACAGGGACGGGGTACAATGAGCAGTTCTTC
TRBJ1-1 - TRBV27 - CASSLFRGLNTEAFF TGTGCCAGCAGTTTATTCAGGGGACTGAACACTGAAGCTTTCTTT
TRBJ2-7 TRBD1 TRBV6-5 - CASSYSGGPYEQYF TGTGCCAGCAGTTATTCAGGGGGCCCCTACGAGCAGTACTTC
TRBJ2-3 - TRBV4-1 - CASSQNSLVPDTQYF TGCGCCAGCAGCCAAAACTCACTAGTTCCGGATACGCAGTATTTT